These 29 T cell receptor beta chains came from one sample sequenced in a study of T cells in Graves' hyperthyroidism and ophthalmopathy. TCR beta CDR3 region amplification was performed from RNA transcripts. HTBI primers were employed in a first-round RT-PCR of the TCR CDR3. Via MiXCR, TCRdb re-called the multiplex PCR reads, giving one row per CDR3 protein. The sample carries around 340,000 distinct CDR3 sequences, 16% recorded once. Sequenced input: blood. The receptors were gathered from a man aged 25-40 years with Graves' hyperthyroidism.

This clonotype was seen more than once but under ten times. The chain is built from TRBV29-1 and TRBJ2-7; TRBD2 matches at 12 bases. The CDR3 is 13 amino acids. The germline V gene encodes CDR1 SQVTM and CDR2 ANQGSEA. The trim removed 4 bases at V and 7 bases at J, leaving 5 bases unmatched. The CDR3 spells CSVGLAGGREQYF. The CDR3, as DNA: TGCAGCGTTGGGCTAGCGGGAGGGAGGGAGCAGTACTTC.

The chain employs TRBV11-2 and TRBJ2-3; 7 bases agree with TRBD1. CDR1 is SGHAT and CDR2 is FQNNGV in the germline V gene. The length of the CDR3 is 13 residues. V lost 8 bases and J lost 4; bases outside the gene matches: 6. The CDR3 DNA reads TGTGCCAGCGCGACAGGGAGCGCAGATACGCAGTATTTT. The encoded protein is CASATGSADTQYF. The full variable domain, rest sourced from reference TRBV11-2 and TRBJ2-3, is EAGVAQSPRYKIIEKRQSVAFWCNPISGHATLYWYQQILGQGPKLLIQFQNNGVVDDSQLPKDRFSAERLKGVDSTLKIQPAKLEDSAVYLCASATGSADTQYFGPGTRLTVL.

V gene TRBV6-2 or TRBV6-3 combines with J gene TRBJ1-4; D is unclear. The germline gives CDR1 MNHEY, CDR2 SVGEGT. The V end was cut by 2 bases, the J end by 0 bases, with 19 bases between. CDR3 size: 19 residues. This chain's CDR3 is CASSYVQFGRAATNEKLFF. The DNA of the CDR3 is TGTGCCAGCAGTTACGTCCAGTTTGGCCGGGCTGCAACTAATGAAAAACTGTTTTTT.

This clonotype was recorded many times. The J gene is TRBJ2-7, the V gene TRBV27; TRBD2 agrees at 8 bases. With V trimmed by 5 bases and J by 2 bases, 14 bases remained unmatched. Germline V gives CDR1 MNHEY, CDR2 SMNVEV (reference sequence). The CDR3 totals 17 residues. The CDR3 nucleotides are TGTGCCAGCAGTCTCTGGGGGCCCAGCGGGAGTGCCTACGAGCAGTACTTC. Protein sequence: CASSLWGPSGSAYEQYF.

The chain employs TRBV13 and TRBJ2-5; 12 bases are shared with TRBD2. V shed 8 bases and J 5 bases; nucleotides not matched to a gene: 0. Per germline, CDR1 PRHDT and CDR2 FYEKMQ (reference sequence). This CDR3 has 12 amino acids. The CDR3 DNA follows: TGTGCCAGCGGACTAGCGGGGGAGACCCAGTACTTC. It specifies CASGLAGETQYF. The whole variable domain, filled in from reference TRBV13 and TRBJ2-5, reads AAGVIQSPRHLIKEKRETATLKCYPIPRHDTVYWYQQGPGQDPQFLISFYEKMQSDKGSIPDRFSAQQFSDYHSELNMSSLELGDSALYFCASGLAGETQYFGPGTRLLVL.

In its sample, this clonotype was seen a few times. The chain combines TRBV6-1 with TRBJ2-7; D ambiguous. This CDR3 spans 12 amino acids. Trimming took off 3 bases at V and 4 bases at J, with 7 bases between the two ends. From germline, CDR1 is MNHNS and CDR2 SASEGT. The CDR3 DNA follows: TGTGCCAGCAGTGACGAAACTTACGAGCAGTACTTC. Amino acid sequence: CASSDETYEQYF.

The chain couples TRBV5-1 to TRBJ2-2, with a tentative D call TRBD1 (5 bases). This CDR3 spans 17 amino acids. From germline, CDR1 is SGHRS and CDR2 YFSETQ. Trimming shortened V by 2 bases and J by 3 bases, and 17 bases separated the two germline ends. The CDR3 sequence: CASSLDGPKGDTGELFF. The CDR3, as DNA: TGCGCCAGCAGCTTAGACGGACCAAAAGGGGACACCGGGGAGCTGTTTTTT.

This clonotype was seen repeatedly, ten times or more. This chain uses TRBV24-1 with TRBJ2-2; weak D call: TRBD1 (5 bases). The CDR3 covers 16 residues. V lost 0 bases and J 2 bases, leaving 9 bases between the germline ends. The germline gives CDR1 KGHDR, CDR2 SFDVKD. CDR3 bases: TGTGCCACCAGTGATTTGGGGGCCTTAAACACCGGGGAGCTGTTTTTT. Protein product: CATSDLGALNTGELFF.

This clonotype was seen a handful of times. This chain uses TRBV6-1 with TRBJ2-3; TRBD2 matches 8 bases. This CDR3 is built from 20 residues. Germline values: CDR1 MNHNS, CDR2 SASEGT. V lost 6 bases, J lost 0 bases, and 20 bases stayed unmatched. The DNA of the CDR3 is TGTGCCAGCAGCCACTTGCGGGGGGACGCATTGGGTCCTAGCACAGATACGCAGTATTTT. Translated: CASSHLRGDALGPSTDTQYF.

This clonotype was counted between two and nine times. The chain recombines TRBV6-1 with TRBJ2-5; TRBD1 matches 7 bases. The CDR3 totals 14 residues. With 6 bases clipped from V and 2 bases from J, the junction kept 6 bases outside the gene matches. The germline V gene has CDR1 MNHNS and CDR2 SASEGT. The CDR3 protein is CASRFQGDQETQYF. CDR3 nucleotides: TGTGCCAGCAGATTCCAGGGGGATCAAGAGACCCAGTACTTC.

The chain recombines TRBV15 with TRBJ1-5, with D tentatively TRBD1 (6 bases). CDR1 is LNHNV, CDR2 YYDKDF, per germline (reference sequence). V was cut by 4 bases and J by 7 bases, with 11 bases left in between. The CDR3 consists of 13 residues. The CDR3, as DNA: TGTGCCACCAGCAAGACAGGCCAACAGCCCCAGCATTTT. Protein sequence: CATSKTGQQPQHF.

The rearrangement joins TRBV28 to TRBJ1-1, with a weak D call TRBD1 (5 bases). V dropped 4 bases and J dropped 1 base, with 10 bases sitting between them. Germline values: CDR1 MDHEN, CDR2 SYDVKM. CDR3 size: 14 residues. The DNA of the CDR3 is TGTGCCAGCAGTTCCGGGACCGCGAACACTGAAGCTTTCTTT. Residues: CASSSGTANTEAFF.

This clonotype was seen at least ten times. CDR3 region: CASRGDSMNTEAFF. The DNA of the CDR3 is TGTGCCAGCAGGGGGGACAGTATGAACACTGAAGCTTTCTTT. The rearrangement links TRBV12-3 or TRBV12-4 to TRBJ1-1; 7 bases match TRBD1. The junction had 4 bases not matched to a gene; V was cut back by 6 bases and J by 0 bases. The CDR3 length is 14 residues.

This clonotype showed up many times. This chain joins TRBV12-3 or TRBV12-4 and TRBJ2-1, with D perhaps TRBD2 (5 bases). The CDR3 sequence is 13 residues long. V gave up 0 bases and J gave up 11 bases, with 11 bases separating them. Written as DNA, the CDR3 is TGTGCCAGCAGTTTAGCGGAGGCGCGTCAGCAGTTCTTC. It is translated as CASSLAEARQQFF.

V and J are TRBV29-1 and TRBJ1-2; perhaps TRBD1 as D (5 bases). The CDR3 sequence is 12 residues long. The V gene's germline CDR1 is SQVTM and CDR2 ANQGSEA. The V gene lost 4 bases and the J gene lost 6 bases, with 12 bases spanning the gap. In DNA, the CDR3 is TGCAGCGTTGCCGGGGCTTTCCATGGCTACACCTTC. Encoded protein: CSVAGAFHGYTF.

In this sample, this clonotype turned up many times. The CDR3 coding sequence is TGTGCCAGCAGCTCTAGTGCAGGGACCCTTTTCCGGTATGGCTACACCTTC. Amino acids: CASSSSAGTLFRYGYTF. This chain links TRBV11-2 with TRBJ1-2; D is possibly TRBD1 (5 bases). This CDR3 has 17 amino acids. Germline values: CDR1 SGHAT, CDR2 FQNNGV. V was pared by 4 bases and J by 5 bases, with 23 bases between.

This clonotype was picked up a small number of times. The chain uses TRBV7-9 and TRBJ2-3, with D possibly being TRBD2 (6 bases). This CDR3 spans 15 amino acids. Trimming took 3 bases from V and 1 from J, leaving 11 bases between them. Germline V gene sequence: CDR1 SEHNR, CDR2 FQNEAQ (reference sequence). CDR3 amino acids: CASSFRPSGTDTQYF. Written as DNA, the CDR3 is TGTGCCAGCAGCTTCCGTCCTAGCGGCACAGATACGCAGTATTTT.

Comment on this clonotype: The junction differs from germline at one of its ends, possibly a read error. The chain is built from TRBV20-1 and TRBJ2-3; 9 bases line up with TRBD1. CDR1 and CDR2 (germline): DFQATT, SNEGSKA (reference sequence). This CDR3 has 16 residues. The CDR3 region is CIARDITGGAGDTQYF. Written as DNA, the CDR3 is TGCATTGCTAGGGACATCACAGGGGGCGCGGGAGATACGCAGTATTTT.

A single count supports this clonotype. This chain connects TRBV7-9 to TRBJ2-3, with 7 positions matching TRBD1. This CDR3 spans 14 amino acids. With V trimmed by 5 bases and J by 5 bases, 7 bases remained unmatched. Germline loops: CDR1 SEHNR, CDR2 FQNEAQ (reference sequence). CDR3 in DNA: TGTGCCAGCAGCCCGGACAGGTCTCGAGATACGCAGTATTTT. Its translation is CASSPDRSRDTQYF.

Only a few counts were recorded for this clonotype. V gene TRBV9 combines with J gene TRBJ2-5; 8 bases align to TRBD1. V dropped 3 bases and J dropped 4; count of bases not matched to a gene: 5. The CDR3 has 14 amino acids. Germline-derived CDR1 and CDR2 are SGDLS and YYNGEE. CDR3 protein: CASSATGVGETQYF. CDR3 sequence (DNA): TGTGCCAGCAGCGCGACAGGGGTGGGAGAGACCCAGTACTTC. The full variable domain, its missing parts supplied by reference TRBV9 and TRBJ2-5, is DSGVTQTPKHLITATGQRVTLRCSPRSGDLSVYWYQQSLDQGLQFLIQYYNGEERAKGNILERFSAQQFPDLHSELNLSSLELGDSALYFCASSATGVGETQYFGPGTRLLVL.

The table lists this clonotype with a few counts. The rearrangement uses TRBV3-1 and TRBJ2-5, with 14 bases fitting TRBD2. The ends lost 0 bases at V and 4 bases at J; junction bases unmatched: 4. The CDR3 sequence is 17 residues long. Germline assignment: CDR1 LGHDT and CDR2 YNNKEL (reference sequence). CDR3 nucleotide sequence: TGTGCCAGCAGCCAAGATCGAGGACTAGCGGGAGGAGAGACCCAGTACTTC. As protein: CASSQDRGLAGGETQYF.

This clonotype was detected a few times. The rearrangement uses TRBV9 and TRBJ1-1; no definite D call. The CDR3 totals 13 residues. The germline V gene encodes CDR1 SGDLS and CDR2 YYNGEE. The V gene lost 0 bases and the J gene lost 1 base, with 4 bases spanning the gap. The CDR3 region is CASSVARNTEAFF. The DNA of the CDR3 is TGTGCCAGCAGCGTAGCCCGGAACACTGAAGCTTTCTTT.

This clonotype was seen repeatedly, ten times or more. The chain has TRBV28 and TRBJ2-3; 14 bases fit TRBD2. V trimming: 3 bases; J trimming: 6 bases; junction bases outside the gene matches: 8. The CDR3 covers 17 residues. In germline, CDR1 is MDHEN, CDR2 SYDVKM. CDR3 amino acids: CASSFPGLAGEEDTQYF. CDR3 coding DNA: TGTGCCAGCAGTTTCCCGGGACTAGCGGGAGAGGAGGATACGCAGTATTTT. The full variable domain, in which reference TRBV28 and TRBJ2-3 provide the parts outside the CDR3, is DVKVTQSSRYLVKRTGEKVFLECVQDMDHENMFWYRQDPGLGLRLIYFSYDVKMKEKGDIPEGYSVSREKKERFSLILESASTNQTSMYLCASSFPGLAGEEDTQYFGPGTRLTVL.

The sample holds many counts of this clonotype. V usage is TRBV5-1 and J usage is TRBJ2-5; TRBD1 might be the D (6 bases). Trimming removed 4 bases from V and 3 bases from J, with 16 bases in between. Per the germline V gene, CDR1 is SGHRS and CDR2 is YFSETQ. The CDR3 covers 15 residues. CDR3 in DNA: TGCGCCAGCAGCCGCAGTAACAGGGTTGAAGAGACCCAGTACTTC. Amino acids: CASSRSNRVEETQYF. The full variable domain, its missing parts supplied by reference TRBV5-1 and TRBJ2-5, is KAGVTQTPRYLIKTRGQQVTLSCSPISGHRSVSWYQQTPGQGLQFLFEYFSETQRNKGNFPGRFSGRQFSNSRSEMNVSTLELGDSALYLCASSRSNRVEETQYFGPGTRLLVL.

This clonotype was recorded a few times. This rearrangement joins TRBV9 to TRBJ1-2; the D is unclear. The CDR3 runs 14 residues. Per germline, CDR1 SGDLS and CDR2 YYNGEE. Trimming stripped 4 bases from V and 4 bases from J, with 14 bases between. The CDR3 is CASSPLERGYGYTF. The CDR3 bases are TGTGCCAGCAGCCCTCTGGAGAGAGGCTATGGCTACACCTTC.

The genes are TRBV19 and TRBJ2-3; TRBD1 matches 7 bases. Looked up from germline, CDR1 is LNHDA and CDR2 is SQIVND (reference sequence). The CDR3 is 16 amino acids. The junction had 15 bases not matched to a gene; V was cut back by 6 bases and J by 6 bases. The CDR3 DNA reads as TGTGCCAGTAGCTCATCCAGACAGGGAAAAGGTGATACGCAGTATTTT. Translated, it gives CASSSSRQGKGDTQYF.

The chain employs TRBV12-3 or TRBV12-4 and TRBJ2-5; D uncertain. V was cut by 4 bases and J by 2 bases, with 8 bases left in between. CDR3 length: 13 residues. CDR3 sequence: CASSSNLQETQYF. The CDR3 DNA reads TGTGCCAGCAGTTCCAATCTACAAGAGACCCAGTACTTC.

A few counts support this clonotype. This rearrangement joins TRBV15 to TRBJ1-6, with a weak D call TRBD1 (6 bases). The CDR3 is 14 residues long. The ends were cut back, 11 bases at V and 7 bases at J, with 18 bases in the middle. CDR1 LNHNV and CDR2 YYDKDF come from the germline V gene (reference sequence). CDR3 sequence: CAVSEQGGNSPLHF. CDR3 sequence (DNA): TGTGCCGTCTCTGAACAGGGCGGGAATTCACCCCTCCACTTT.

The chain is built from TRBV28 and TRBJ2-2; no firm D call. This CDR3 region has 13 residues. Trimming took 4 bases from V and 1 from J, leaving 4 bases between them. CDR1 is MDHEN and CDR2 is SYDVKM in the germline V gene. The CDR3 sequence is CASSSKNTGELFF. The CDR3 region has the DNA TGTGCCAGCAGTTCGAAGAACACCGGGGAGCTGTTTTTT.